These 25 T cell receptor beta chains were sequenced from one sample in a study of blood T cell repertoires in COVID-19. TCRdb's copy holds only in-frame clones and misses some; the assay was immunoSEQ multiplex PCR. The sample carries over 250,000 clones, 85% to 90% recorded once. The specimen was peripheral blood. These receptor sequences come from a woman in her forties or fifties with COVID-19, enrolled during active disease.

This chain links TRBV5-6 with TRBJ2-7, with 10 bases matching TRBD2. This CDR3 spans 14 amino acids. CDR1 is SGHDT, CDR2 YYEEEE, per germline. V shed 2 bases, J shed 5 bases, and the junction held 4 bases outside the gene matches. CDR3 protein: CASSFLAGAHEQYF. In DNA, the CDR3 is TGTGCCAGCAGCTTCCTAGCGGGAGCCCACGAGCAGTACTTC. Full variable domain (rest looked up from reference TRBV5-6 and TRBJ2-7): DAGVTQSPTHLIKTRGQQVTLRCSPKSGHDTVSWYQQALGQGPQFIFQYYEEEERQRGNFPDRFSGHQFPNYSSELNVNALLLGDSALYLCASSFLAGAHEQYFGPGTRLTVT.

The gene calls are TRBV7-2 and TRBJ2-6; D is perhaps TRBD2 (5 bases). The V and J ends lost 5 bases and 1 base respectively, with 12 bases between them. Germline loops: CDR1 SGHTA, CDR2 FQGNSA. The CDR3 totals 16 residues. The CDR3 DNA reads TGTGCCAGCAGCCCACCGGGGAAATCTGGGGCCAACGTCCTGACTTTC. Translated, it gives CASSPPGKSGANVLTF. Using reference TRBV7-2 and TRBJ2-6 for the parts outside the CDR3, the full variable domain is GAGVSQSPSNKVTEKGKDVELRCDPISGHTALYWYRQSLGQGLEFLIYFQGNSAPDKSGLPSDRFSAERTGGSVSTLTIQRTQQEDSAVYLCASSPPGKSGANVLTFGAGSRLTVL.

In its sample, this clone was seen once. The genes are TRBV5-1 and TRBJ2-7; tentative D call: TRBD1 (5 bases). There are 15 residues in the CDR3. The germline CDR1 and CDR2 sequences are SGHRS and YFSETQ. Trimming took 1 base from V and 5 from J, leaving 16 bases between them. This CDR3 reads CASSLTTGHMNEQYF. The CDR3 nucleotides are TGCGCCAGCAGCTTGACAACAGGCCATATGAACGAGCAGTACTTC.

CDR3 DNA: TGTGCCACCAGTGATCCCGAGTTGATGGGCACAGATACGCAGTATTTT. Its protein is CATSDPELMGTDTQYF. The chain has TRBV24-1 and TRBJ2-3; D is unresolved. The CDR3 loop spans 16 amino acids. The V gene's germline CDR1 is KGHDR and CDR2 SFDVKD. The V gene lost 3 bases and the J gene lost 1 base, with 13 bases spanning the gap.

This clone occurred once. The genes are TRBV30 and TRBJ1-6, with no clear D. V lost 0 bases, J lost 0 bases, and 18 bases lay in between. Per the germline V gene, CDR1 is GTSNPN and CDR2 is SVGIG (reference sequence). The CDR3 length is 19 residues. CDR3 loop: CAWSVRNVRRNSYNSPLHF. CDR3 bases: TGTGCCTGGAGTGTCAGGAATGTTAGAAGGAACTCCTATAATTCACCCCTCCACTTT.

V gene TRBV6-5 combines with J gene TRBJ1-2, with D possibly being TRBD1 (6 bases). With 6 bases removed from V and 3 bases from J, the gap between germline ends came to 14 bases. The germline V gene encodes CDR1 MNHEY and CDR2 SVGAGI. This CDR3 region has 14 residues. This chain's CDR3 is CASSRQGWDYGYTF. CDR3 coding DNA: TGTGCCAGCAGCCGTCAGGGGTGGGACTATGGCTACACCTTC.

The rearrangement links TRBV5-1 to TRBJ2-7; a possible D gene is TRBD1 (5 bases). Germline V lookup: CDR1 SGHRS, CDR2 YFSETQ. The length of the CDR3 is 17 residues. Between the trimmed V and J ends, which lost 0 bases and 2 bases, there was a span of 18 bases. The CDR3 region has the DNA TGCGCCAGCAGCTTGGAAGCAGGTGGCAGGGCGGCCTACGAGCAGTACTTC. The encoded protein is CASSLEAGGRAAYEQYF.

The CDR3 loop is CASSAQGNTQYF. The CDR3 DNA sequence: TGTGCCAGCAGCGCTCAGGGGAATACGCAGTATTTT. This chain uses TRBV7-3 with TRBJ2-3; perhaps TRBD1 as D (6 bases). CDR1 SGHTA and CDR2 FQGTGA come from the germline V gene. With 5 bases removed from V and 7 bases from J, the gap between germline ends came to 10 bases. CDR3 size: 12 residues.

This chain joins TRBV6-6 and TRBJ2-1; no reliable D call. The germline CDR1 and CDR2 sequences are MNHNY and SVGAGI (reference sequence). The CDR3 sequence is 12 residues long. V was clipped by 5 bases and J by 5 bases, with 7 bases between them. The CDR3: CASSPLDNEQFF. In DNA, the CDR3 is TGTGCCAGCAGTCCTCTAGACAATGAGCAGTTCTTC.

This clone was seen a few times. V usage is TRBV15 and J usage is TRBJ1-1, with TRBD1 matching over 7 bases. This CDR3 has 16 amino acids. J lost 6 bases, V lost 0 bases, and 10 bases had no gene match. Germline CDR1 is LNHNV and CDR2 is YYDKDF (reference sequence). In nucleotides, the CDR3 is TGTGCCACCAGCAGAGATCCGTGGGACAGTAGAGCTGAAGCTTTCTTT. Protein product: CATSRDPWDSRAEAFF.

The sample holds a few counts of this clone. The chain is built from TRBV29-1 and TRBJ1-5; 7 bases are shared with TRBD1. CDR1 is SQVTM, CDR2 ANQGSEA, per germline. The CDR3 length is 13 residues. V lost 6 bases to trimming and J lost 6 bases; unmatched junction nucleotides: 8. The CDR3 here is CSVADRMSQPQHF. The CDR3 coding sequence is TGCAGCGTGGCGGACAGGATGAGTCAGCCCCAGCATTTT.

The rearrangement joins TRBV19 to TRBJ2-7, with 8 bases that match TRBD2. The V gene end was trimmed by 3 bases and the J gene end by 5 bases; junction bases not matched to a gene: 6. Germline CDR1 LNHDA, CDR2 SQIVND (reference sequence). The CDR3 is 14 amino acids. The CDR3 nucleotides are TGTGCCAGTAGTATTTTAGGACTAGCACACGAGCAGTACTTC. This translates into CASSILGLAHEQYF.

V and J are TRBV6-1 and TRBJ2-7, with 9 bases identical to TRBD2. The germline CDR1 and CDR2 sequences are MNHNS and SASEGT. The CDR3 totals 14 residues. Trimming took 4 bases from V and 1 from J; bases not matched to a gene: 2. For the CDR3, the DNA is TGTGCCAGCAGTGTAGCGGGAGTGTCCTACGAGCAGTACTTC. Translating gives CASSVAGVSYEQYF.

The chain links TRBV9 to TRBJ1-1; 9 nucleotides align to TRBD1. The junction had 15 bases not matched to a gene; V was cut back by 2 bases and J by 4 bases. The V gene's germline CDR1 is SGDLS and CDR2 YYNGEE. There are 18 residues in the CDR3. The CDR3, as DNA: TGTGCCAGCAGCGTCTCCGGGACAGGGAAGGGTGCGGCCACTGAAGCTTTCTTT. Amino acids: CASSVSGTGKGAATEAFF.

CDR3 bases: TGTGCCAGCAGCAAAAGGAGTAGAAAACTCCACTTT. Residues: CASSKRSRKLHF. The V and J genes are TRBV21-1 and TRBJ1-6. TRBV21-1 is a pseudogene segment. CDR3 size: 12 residues.

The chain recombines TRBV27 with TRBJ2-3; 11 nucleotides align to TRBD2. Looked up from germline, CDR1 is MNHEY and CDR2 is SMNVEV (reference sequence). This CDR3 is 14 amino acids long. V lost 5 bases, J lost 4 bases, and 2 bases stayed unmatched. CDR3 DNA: TGTGCCAGCAGTCAGGGACTAGCGGCAGATACGCAGTATTTT. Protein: CASSQGLAADTQYF.

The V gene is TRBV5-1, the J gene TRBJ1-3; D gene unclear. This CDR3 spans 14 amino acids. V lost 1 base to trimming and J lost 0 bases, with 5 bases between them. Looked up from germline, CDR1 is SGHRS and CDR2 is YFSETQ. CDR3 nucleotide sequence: TGCGCCAGCAGCTTGCCAGGCTCTGGAAACACCATATATTTT. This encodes CASSLPGSGNTIYF.

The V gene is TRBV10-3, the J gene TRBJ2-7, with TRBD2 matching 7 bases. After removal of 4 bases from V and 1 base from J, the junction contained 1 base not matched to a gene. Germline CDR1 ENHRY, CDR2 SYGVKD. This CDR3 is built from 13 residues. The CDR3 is CAISGGGSYEQYF. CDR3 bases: TGTGCCATCAGTGGGGGGGGATCCTACGAGCAGTACTTC.

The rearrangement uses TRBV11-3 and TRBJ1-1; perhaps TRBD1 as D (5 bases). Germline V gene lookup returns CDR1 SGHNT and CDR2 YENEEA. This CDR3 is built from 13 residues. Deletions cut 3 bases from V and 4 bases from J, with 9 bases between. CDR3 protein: CASSFSRGTEAFF. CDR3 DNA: TGTGCCAGCAGCTTTAGTAGGGGCACTGAAGCTTTCTTT.

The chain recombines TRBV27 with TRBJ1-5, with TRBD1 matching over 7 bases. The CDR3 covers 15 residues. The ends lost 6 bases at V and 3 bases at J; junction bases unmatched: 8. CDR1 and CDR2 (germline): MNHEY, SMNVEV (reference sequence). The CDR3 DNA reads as TGTGCCAGCAGGCAAACGGACAGGATCAATCAGCCCCAGCATTTT. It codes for CASRQTDRINQPQHF.

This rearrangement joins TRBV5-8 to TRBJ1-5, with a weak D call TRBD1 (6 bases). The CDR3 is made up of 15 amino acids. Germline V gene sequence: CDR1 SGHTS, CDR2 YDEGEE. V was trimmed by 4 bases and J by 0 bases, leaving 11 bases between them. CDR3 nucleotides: TGTGCCAGCAGCCCGACAGGTTATAGCAATCAGCCCCAGCATTTT. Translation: CASSPTGYSNQPQHF.

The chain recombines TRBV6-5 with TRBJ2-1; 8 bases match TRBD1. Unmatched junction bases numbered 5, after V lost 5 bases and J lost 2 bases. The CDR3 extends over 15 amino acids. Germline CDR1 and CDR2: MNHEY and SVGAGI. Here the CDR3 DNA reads TGTGCCAGCAGTACTCCAGGGGGCCCCTACAATGAGCAGTTCTTC. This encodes CASSTPGGPYNEQFF.

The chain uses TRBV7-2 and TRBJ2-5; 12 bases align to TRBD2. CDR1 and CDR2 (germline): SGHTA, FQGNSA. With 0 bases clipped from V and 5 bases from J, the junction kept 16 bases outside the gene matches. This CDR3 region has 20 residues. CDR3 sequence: CASSLALAGGRVSLRETQYF. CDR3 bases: TGTGCCAGCAGCTTAGCACTAGCGGGAGGAAGGGTGTCCTTACGGGAGACCCAGTACTTC. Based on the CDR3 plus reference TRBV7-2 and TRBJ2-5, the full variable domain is GAGVSQSPSNKVTEKGKDVELRCDPISGHTALYWYRQSLGQGLEFLIYFQGNSAPDKSGLPSDRFSAERTGGSVSTLTIQRTQQEDSAVYLCASSLALAGGRVSLRETQYFGPGTRLLVL.

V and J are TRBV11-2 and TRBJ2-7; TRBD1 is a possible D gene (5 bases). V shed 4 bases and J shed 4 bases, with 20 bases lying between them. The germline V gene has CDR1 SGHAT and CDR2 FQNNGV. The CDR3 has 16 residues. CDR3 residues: CASSYPERQGVYEQYF. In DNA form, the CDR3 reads TGTGCCAGCAGCTACCCTGAGCGACAAGGGGTATACGAGCAGTACTTC.

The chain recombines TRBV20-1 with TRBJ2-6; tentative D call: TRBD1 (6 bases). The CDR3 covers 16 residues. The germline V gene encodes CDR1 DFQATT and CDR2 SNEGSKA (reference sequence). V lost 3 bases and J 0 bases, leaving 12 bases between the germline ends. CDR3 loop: CSASTGRLSGANVLTF. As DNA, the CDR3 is TGCAGTGCTAGTACAGGGCGACTCTCTGGGGCCAACGTCCTGACTTTC.